Listed below are T cell receptor beta chains from one sample, sequenced in a study of T cells in Graves' hyperthyroidism and ophthalmopathy. TCRdb analysed the multiplex PCR reads with MiXCR anew, one entry per CDR3 protein. The sample consists of 400,000 or so distinct CDR3 sequences, over 13% of them appearing once. Material for sequencing was blood. The receptor source for this set is a middle-aged man with Graves' ophthalmopathy. CDR3s include the opening cysteine and the closing phenylalanine or tryptophan. The order of the fields is clone size, J gene, D gene, V gene, CDR3 protein, CDR3 DNA. The D gene is left open where the match is weak. Rows give clone size only sometimes, using once, few, many, or a class for an expanded clone.

NA,TRBJ2-2,NA,TRBV24-1,CATSGSGLVTGELFF,TGTGCCACCAGTGGTTCCGGGCTGGTCACCGGGGAGCTGTTTTTT
few,TRBJ2-5,TRBD2,TRBV4-1,CASSQFPGRGETQYF,TGCGCCAGCAGCCAATTTCCAGGGCGGGGGGAGACCCAGTACTTC
many,TRBJ1-5,TRBD1,TRBV27,CASSSVPTGVQPQHF,TGTGCCAGCAGTTCCGTTCCGACAGGGGTACAGCCCCAGCATTTT
many,TRBJ1-5,TRBD1,TRBV20-1,CSARHDRGTQPQHF,TGCAGTGCTAGACATGACAGGGGGACTCAGCCCCAGCATTTT
many,TRBJ1-1,NA,TRBV6-1,CASRGKWGRADTEAFF,TGTGCCAGCAGGGGGAAGTGGGGCCGCGCCGACACTGAAGCTTTCTTT
many,TRBJ1-4,NA,TRBV12-3/TRBV12-4,CASSRTVQGEKLFF,TGTGCCAGCAGTCGGACAGTACAAGGAGAAAAACTGTTTTTT
NA,TRBJ2-7,NA,TRBV4-1,CASSQGSMAGTYEQYF,TGCGCCAGCAGCCAAGGGTCTATGGCAGGGACCTACGAGCAGTACTTC
many,TRBJ2-7,TRBD1,TRBV28,CASSGPGQGVNYEQYF,TGTGCCAGCAGTGGACCGGGACAGGGAGTAAACTACGAGCAGTACTTC
many,TRBJ2-7,TRBD1,TRBV20-1,CSARVDQGAAEQYF,TGCAGTGCTAGAGTCGACCAGGGGGCAGCCGAGCAGTACTTC
few,TRBJ2-5,NA,TRBV5-4,CASSFPARDQETQYF,TGTGCCAGCAGCTTCCCAGCCAGGGACCAAGAGACCCAGTACTTC
many,TRBJ2-3,TRBD2,TRBV20-1,CSAPTSGRADTQYF,TGCAGTGCGCCGACTAGCGGGAGAGCAGATACGCAGTATTTT
NA,TRBJ2-5,NA,TRBV12-3/TRBV12-4,CASSLTQGTQYF,TGTGCCAGCAGTTTGACCCAAGGGACCCAGTACTTC
few,TRBJ2-7,TRBD1,TRBV29-1,CSVIRDRGAGEQYF,TGCAGCGTCATCCGGGACAGGGGGGCTGGGGAGCAGTACTTC
NA,TRBJ2-7,TRBD2,TRBV7-6,CASSLGEGWGEQYF,TGTGCCAGCAGCTTAGGGGAGGGTTGGGGCGAGCAGTACTTC
many,TRBJ2-1,NA,TRBV28,CASSWVRASEQFF,TGTGCCAGCAGTTGGGTAAGGGCTTCTGAGCAGTTCTTC
few,TRBJ2-3,NA,TRBV27,CASSFRQGYTQYF,TGTGCCAGCAGTTTCCGCCAGGGTTATACGCAGTATTTT
NA,TRBJ1-2,NA,TRBV30,CAFSGSGYTF,TGTGCCTTTTCAGGGTCTGGCTACACCTTC
few,TRBJ1-6,NA,TRBV2,CASPDGPNSPLHF,TGTGCCAGCCCCGACGGACCTAATTCACCCCTCCACTTT
few,TRBJ1-2,TRBD1,TRBV19,CASSKGQADGYTF,TGTGCCAGTAGTAAGGGACAGGCGGATGGCTACACCTTC
many,TRBJ2-5,NA,TRBV5-1,CASSLRRRQETQYF,TGCGCCAGCAGCTTACGACGTCGTCAAGAGACCCAGTACTTC
NA,TRBJ2-1,NA,TRBV7-3,CASSLNFGSSSEQFF,TGTGCCAGCAGCTTAAATTTCGGGTCTTCCAGTGAGCAGTTCTTC
NA,TRBJ1-2,TRBD1,TRBV10-3,CAISSGQAVNYGYTF,TGTGCCATCAGCTCTGGACAGGCGGTTAACTATGGCTACACCTTC
few,TRBJ2-3,NA,TRBV19,CASSTGTSATDTQYF,TGTGCCAGTAGTACCGGGACATCCGCCACAGATACGCAGTATTTT
many,TRBJ1-4,NA,TRBV9,CASSVGTFEKLFF,TGTGCCAGCAGCGTGGGCACTTTTGAAAAACTGTTTTTT
many,TRBJ2-5,TRBD1,TRBV20-1,CSARAGTGQETQYF,TGCAGTGCTAGAGCCGGGACAGGGCAAGAGACCCAGTACTTC
NA,TRBJ1-5,TRBD1,TRBV6-2/TRBV6-3,CASRGSGTVVGSNQPQHF,TGTGCCAGCAGGGGATCCGGGACAGTAGTCGGTAGCAATCAGCCCCAGCATTTT
few,TRBJ2-1,TRBD2,TRBV30,CAWEGGTSGMYNEQFF,TGTGCCTGGGAGGGTGGGACTAGCGGGATGTACAATGAGCAGTTCTTC
NA,TRBJ1-5,NA,TRBV19,CASSIGRPDQPQHF,TGTGCCAGTAGTATAGGACGCCCGGATCAGCCCCAGCATTTT
many,TRBJ2-1,NA,TRBV20-1,CSASIGYNEQFF,TGCAGTGCCTCAATCGGGTACAATGAGCAGTTCTTC
many,TRBJ2-7,TRBD1,TRBV7-3,CASKRGDRGQGLCEQYF,TGTGCCAGCAAAAGGGGAGACCGGGGACAGGGACTCTGCGAGCAGTACTTC
few,TRBJ1-1,NA,TRBV28,CASSYGGSEAFF,TGTGCCAGCAGTTATGGGGGCTCTGAAGCTTTCTTT
NA,TRBJ1-2,NA,TRBV27,CASTRTPNYGYTF,TGTGCCAGCACCAGGACACCAAACTATGGCTACACCTTC
NA,TRBJ1-6,TRBD1,TRBV6-6,CASSYSTGVDSPLHF,TGTGCCAGCAGTTACTCGACAGGGGTAGATTCACCCCTCCACTTT
many,TRBJ2-5,NA,TRBV7-9,CASSLAGAETQYF,TGTGCCAGCAGCTTAGCGGGAGCAGAGACCCAGTACTTC
NA,TRBJ2-3,NA,TRBV15,CATARSVSFKDTQYF,TGTGCCACAGCTAGGTCGGTCTCATTCAAAGATACGCAGTATTTT
many,TRBJ2-2,NA,TRBV6-6,CASSYQGPNTGELFF,TGTGCCAGCAGTTACCAAGGACCTAACACCGGGGAGCTGTTTTTT
many,TRBJ1-1,NA,TRBV11-3,CASSMAWGNTEAFF,TGTGCCAGCAGTATGGCATGGGGGAACACTGAAGCTTTCTTT
many,TRBJ2-5,NA,TRBV12-3/TRBV12-4,CASSFDLETQYF,TGTGCCAGCAGTTTCGATTTGGAGACCCAGTACTTC
many,TRBJ1-1,NA,TRBV6-5,CASSYLKPGTGPEAFF,TGTGCCAGCAGTTACTTAAAACCCGGGACTGGACCTGAAGCTTTCTTT
NA,TRBJ2-1,TRBD2,TRBV9,CASSQGSGRADEQFF,TGTGCCAGCAGCCAAGGGAGCGGGAGGGCCGATGAGCAGTTCTTC
NA,TRBJ1-5,NA,TRBV15,CATSREGRGNQPQHF,TGTGCCACCAGCAGAGAAGGTCGCGGCAATCAGCCCCAGCATTTT
NA,TRBJ2-1,NA,TRBV7-9,CASMLEGGYNEQFF,TGTGCCAGCATGCTTGAAGGCGGATACAATGAGCAGTTCTTC
few,TRBJ1-6,NA,TRBV7-9,CATGADSYNSPLHF,TGTGCCACCGGGGCGGACTCCTATAATTCACCCCTCCACTTT
few,TRBJ2-1,TRBD2,TRBV12-3/TRBV12-4,CASRRGSGSSYNEQFF,TGTGCCAGCAGGAGGGGTAGCGGGAGCTCCTACAATGAGCAGTTCTTC
NA,TRBJ2-7,NA,TRBV5-1,CATTRGPTGEQYF,TGCGCCACCACCCGTGGACCCACGGGGGAGCAGTACTTC
NA,TRBJ2-3,NA,TRBV6-2/TRBV6-3,CASSYSKVRPSTDTQYF,TGTGCCAGCAGTTACTCGAAGGTTCGTCCTAGCACAGATACGCAGTATTTT
NA,TRBJ2-3,NA,TRBV10-2,CASSESLVMSTNTDTQYF,TGCGCCAGCAGTGAAAGTCTAGTAATGTCGACGAACACAGATACGCAGTATTTT
many,TRBJ1-3,NA,TRBV12-3/TRBV12-4,CASDRGSSGNTIYF,TGTGCCAGTGACCGGGGTAGCTCTGGAAACACCATATATTTT
NA,TRBJ1-4,TRBD1,TRBV11-3,CASSHGTGGEKLFF,TGTGCCAGCAGCCACGGGACAGGGGGTGAAAAACTGTTTTTT